This is a list of T cell receptor beta chains from one sample in a study of identical twins. TCRdb independently ran MiXCR on the 5' RACE reads; one entry per CDR3 protein. This sample has nearly 650,000 distinct CDR3 sequences, with around 7.4% found just once. These data were also filed under a second study, of yellow fever vaccine responses in identical twins.

Specimen: PBMCs. The origin of the receptors is a woman aged 18-29 years in good health. The CDR3 runs from the conserved cysteine through the conserved F or W. Each record gives: clone size, J gene, D gene, V gene, CDR3 DNA, CDR3 protein. D genes are given only for firm matches. The listing skips clone size in some rows; elsewhere it reads once, few, many or a size class.

NA | TRBJ2-3 | TRBD2 | TRBV2 | TGTGCCAGTTGGACTAGGGCTGTTTTTTCCACAGATACGCAGTATTTT | CASWTRAVFSTDTQYF
many | TRBJ2-1 | NA | TRBV5-1 | TGCGCCAGCAGCCTCCGACAGGAATTGCTATACAATGAGCAGTTCTTC | CASSLRQELLYNEQFF
NA | TRBJ2-7 | NA | TRBV6-6 | TGTGCCAGCAGTTACGAGCGGTCCGGCGAGCAGTACTTC | CASSYERSGEQYF
NA | TRBJ2-7 | NA | TRBV6-1 | TGTGCCAGCAGTGAAGAGTTTTGGATGGGGGAGCAGTACTTC | CASSEEFWMGEQYF
many | TRBJ2-1 | NA | TRBV7-9 | TGTGCCAGCAGCTTAATGAGTCAGGGGTGGCATGAGCAGTTCTTC | CASSLMSQGWHEQFF
NA | TRBJ2-2 | NA | TRBV2 | TGTGCCTTCTGTTTCGGACGTGGATTTGAGGAAGACACCGGGGAGCTGTTTTTT | CAFCFGRGFEEDTGELFF
many | TRBJ2-3 | NA | TRBV2 | TGTGCCAGCAGTGAAGAGGCAGGGGTCACAGATACGCAGTATTTT | CASSEEAGVTDTQYF
few | TRBJ2-5 | NA | TRBV5-1 | TGCGCCAGCAGCTTCGGGGACACCCAAGAGACCCAGTACTTC | CASSFGDTQETQYF
NA | TRBJ2-2 | TRBD1 | TRBV5-1 | TGCGCCAGCAGCATACCCGGGACAGGGACCGGGGAGCTGTTTTTT | CASSIPGTGTGELFF
few | TRBJ2-2 | NA | TRBV6-5 | TGTGCCAGCAGTTTGGCGACAGTGCTCACCGGGGAGCTGTTTTTT | CASSLATVLTGELFF
many | TRBJ1-6 | NA | TRBV5-1 | TGCGCCAGCAGCTTGGCTGGGACATGGGATTCACCCCTCCACTTT | CASSLAGTWDSPLHF
NA | TRBJ1-5 | NA | TRBV2 | TGTGCCAGCAGGGACAGTCCCCTTTCGCATCAGCCCCAGCATTTT | CASRDSPLSHQPQHF
few | TRBJ2-3 | TRBD2 | TRBV20-1 | TGCAGTGCTAGAGGACTAGCGGGAGGGCCGTGGGCAGATACGCAGTATTTT | CSARGLAGGPWADTQYF
few | TRBJ2-1 | NA | TRBV18 | TGTGCCAGCTGTATCGACGGGGGTCCCCGATACAATGAGCAGTTCTTC | CASCIDGGPRYNEQFF
NA | TRBJ2-5 | NA | TRBV15 | TGTGCCACCAGCAGAGATCTCCGGGAGCTAGAGACCCAGTACTTC | CATSRDLRELETQYF
few | TRBJ2-3 | TRBD2 | TRBV10-3 | TGTGCCATCAGTGAGTGGACTAGCGGGGACACAGATACGCAGTATTTT | CAISEWTSGDTDTQYF
NA | TRBJ2-2 | NA | TRBV7-2 | TGTGCCAGCACCCCGGCGCCGGGAGTGGTCACCGGGGAGCTGTTTTTT | CASTPAPGVVTGELFF
many | TRBJ2-7 | NA | TRBV7-9 | TGTGCCAGCAGCTTAGTTTCCGCTTACGAGCAGTACTTC | CASSLVSAYEQYF
many | TRBJ2-1 | NA | TRBV12-5 | TGTGCTAGTGGTTTGGGTAATGAGCAGTTCTTC | CASGLGNEQFF
few | TRBJ2-7 | TRBD2 | TRBV6-1 | TGTGCCAGCAGAAACGGACTAGCGGGAGCTCTGGAGCAGTACTTC | CASRNGLAGALEQYF
NA | TRBJ1-2 | NA | TRBV15 | TGTGCCACCAGCAGAGGCGCAGGGTTTAGGGGCTACACCTTC | CATSRGAGFRGYTF
many | TRBJ1-2 | NA | TRBV6-5 | TGTGCCAGCAGGGGAACTTATGGCTACACCTTC | CASRGTYGYTF
NA | TRBJ2-3 | TRBD1 | TRBV10-3 | TGTGCCATCAGCCCCGGGACAGGAACTGACACAGATACGCAGTATTTT | CAISPGTGTDTDTQYF
NA | TRBJ2-1 | NA | TRBV12-3/TRBV12-4 | TGTGCCAGCAGTTTAGCGCAATTTTGGGGTGAGCAGTTCTTC | CASSLAQFWGEQFF
NA | TRBJ1-1 | TRBD1 | TRBV29-1 | TGCAGCGCCAGGGACAGGGGGCGGGAAACTGAAGCTTTCTTT | CSARDRGRETEAFF
NA | TRBJ1-3 | NA | TRBV7-9 | TGTGCCAGCAGCTTAGAGGTGGGAAACACCATATATTTT | CASSLEVGNTIYF
NA | TRBJ1-1 | NA | TRBV20-1 | TGCAGTGCTAGTAAGGGGGTCGCTGAAGCTTTCTTT | CSASKGVAEAFF
many | TRBJ1-1 | NA | TRBV7-9 | TGTGCCAGCAGCTTACTGGGTTGGACTGAAGCTTTCTTT | CASSLLGWTEAFF
few | TRBJ2-2 | NA | TRBV24-1 | TGTGCCACCAGTGATTTGGATTACACCGGGGAGCTGTTTTTT | CATSDLDYTGELFF
many | TRBJ1-1 | NA | TRBV12-3/TRBV12-4 | TGTGCCAGCAGTTTGGGGGGGGGGACTGAAGCTTTCTTT | CASSLGGGTEAFF
few | TRBJ2-1 | TRBD2 | TRBV11-1 | TGTGCCAGCAGCTTTACTCTGGGCGGGAGGGCCGTCTACAATGAGCAGTTCTTC | CASSFTLGGRAVYNEQFF
NA | TRBJ1-1 | TRBD1 | TRBV4-1 | TGCGCCAGCAGACGTCAACAGGGGGTTGGCACTGAAGCTTTCTTT | CASRRQQGVGTEAFF
few | TRBJ1-1 | NA | TRBV7-6 | TGTGCCAGCAGCTTAGCGCCCCTAGGGGCAAACACTGAAGCTTTCTTT | CASSLAPLGANTEAFF
NA | TRBJ2-3 | NA | TRBV6-2/TRBV6-3 | TGTGCCAGCAGTTACTTTCCCGCTAGCGCGACAGATACGCAGTATTTT | CASSYFPASATDTQYF
NA | TRBJ2-1 | TRBD2 | TRBV10-1 | TGCGCCAGCAGTGGGGGAGTCGGGACTAGCCTCCGCAATGAGCAGTTCTTC | CASSGGVGTSLRNEQFF
few | TRBJ1-2 | TRBD1 | TRBV2 | TGTGCCAGCAGACAGGGGGCGGCTGATGGCTACACCTTC | CASRQGAADGYTF
NA | TRBJ2-3 | NA | TRBV5-5 | TGTGCCAGCAGCTCGGCCCCTGAGCGGCTGTATGGGACAGATACGCAGTATTTT | CASSSAPERLYGTDTQYF
NA | TRBJ2-7 | TRBD1 | TRBV27 | TGTGCCAGCAGTGAATCCTCCGGGGACAGGGGATCCTACGAGCAGTACTTC | CASSESSGDRGSYEQYF
NA | TRBJ2-5 | NA | TRBV5-1 | TGCGCCAGCAGCCTGGGACCTTCCGAGGAGACCCAGTACTTC | CASSLGPSEETQYF
few | TRBJ2-3 | TRBD2 | TRBV29-1 | TGCAGCGTTGAAGATCAGGGACTAGCGGGAGATCACTATACGCAGTATTTT | CSVEDQGLAGDHYTQYF
few | TRBJ2-2 | NA | TRBV4-1 | TGCGCCAGCAGCCAAGATGGGAGGAGTGGCGGGGAGCTGTTTTTT | CASSQDGRSGGELFF
NA | TRBJ1-2 | NA | TRBV2 | TGTGCCAGCACCCTGGACGGTGGCTACACCTTC | CASTLDGGYTF
few | TRBJ1-1 | NA | TRBV12-3/TRBV12-4 | TGTGCCAGCAGTTTTGGAGAGCCCACTGAAGCTTTCTTT | CASSFGEPTEAFF
NA | TRBJ2-5 | NA | TRBV6-1 | TGTGCCAGCGACCTACTCCTGGGGACCCAGTACTTC | CASDLLLGTQYF
NA | TRBJ2-1 | NA | TRBV12-3/TRBV12-4 | TGTGCCAGCAGCGTAGGACAGGGTTACAGCGGGAGTCCCCTCAGTCAGCAGTTCTTC | CASSVGQGYSGSPLSQQFF
NA | TRBJ2-2 | NA | TRBV20-1 | TGCAGTGCTAGAGATTTTCAGGTCTCCGGGGAGCTGTTTTTT | CSARDFQVSGELFF
few | TRBJ2-1 | TRBD2 | TRBV20-1 | TGCAGTGCTCTCCCCCCGCTAGCGGGTTACAATGAGCAGTTCTTC | CSALPPLAGYNEQFF
few | TRBJ2-7 | TRBD2 | TRBV20-1 | TGCAGTGCTAGACTTAGCGGGAACGAGCAGTACTTC | CSARLSGNEQYF